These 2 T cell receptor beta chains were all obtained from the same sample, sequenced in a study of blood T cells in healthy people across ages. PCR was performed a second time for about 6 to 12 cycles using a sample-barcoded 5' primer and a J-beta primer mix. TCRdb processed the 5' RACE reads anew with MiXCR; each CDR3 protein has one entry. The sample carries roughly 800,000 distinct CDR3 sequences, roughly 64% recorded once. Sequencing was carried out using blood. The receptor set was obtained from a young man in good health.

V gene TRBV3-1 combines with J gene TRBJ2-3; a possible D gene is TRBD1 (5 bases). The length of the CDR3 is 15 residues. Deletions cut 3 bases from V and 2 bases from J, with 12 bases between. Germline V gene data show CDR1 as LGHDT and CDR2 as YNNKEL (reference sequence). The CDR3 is CASSQDTTHTDTQYF. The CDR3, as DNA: TGTGCCAGCAGCCAGGACACTACTCACACAGATACGCAGTATTTT.

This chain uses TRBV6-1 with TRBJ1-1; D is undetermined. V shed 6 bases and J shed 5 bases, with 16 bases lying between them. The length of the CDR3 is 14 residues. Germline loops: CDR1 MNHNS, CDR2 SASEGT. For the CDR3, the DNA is TGTGCCAGCAGCTTAGACACCCACCGGACTGAAGCTTTCTTT. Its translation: CASSLDTHRTEAFF.